The 10 T cell receptor beta chains below were found in one sample sequenced in a study of CD8 T cells in ankylosing spondylitis (dated 2017 in TCRdb). Library preparation used 5' RACE. Sequencing took place on an Illumina HiSeq 2500. Using fastp trimming at Q25 and MiXCR clonotype assembly, TCRdb reanalyzed the public sequencing data and kept in-frame beta chains. Merged by CDR3 protein, the rows form single entries marked with the most common genes and DNA. This sample lists some 9,700 distinct CDR3 sequences; 5% to 6.5% were detected once. The top ten clonotypes cover about 42% of the sample. The sequenced material came from blood, either unsorted or a sorted T cell fraction (not recorded which). The source of these receptors is a female donor with ankylosing spondylitis or in good health (not recorded which).

This clonotype is a singleton in its sample. The CDR3 sequence is CASSVQSQRGYTF. CDR3 nucleotide sequence: TGTGCCAGCAGCGTCCAAAGTCAGAGGGGCTACACCTTC. The V call is TRBV9, the J call TRBJ1-2; D call uncertain. This CDR3 has 13 amino acids. The germline gives CDR1 SGDLS, CDR2 YYNGEE. Deletions cut 2 bases from V and 8 bases from J, with 13 bases between. Looking up the rest from reference TRBV9 and TRBJ1-2 gives the full variable domain: DSGVTQTPKHLITATGQRVTLRCSPRSGDLSVYWYQQSLDQGLQFLIQYYNGEERAKGNILERFSAQQFPDLHSELNLSSLELGDSALYFCASSVQSQRGYTFGSGTRLTVV.

This clonotype was seen many times. CDR3 nucleotides: TGTGCCAGCAGCCCCCTTAGCGGGGCCAGCTCCTACGAGCAGTACTTC. It yields the protein CASSPLSGASSYEQYF. V is TRBV9 and J is TRBJ2-7; TRBD2 matches at 8 bases. The V segment lost 4 bases and the J segment 0 bases; nucleotides outside the gene matches: 9. Germline values: CDR1 SGDLS, CDR2 YYNGEE. The CDR3 has 16 amino acids.

This clonotype was recorded many times. CDR3 DNA: TGTGCCAGCAGCCCCGGGGGGCTTGGCTACAATGAGCAGTTCTTC. Encoded protein: CASSPGGLGYNEQFF. The chain carries TRBV9 and TRBJ2-1; perhaps TRBD2 as D (7 bases). The CDR3 is made up of 15 amino acids. Germline CDR1 is SGDLS and CDR2 is YYNGEE. The ends were cut back, 4 bases at V and 3 bases at J, with 14 bases in the middle.

The sample holds a few counts of this clonotype. The chain recombines TRBV9 with TRBJ1-4; tentative D call: TRBD1 (6 bases). CDR1 SGDLS and CDR2 YYNGEE come from the germline V gene. The V gene lost 0 bases and the J gene lost 7 bases, with 19 bases spanning the gap. This CDR3 spans 17 amino acids. DNA for the CDR3: TGTGCCAGCAGCGTAGCGGCCGGGGGCAGGTGGGGTGAAAAACTGTTTTTT. This encodes CASSVAAGGRWGEKLFF.

V and J are TRBV9 and TRBJ2-7; D not resolved. The V end lost 4 bases, the J end lost 0 bases, and 8 bases lay between the germline ends. The CDR3 has 13 amino acids. Germline-derived CDR1 and CDR2 are SGDLS and YYNGEE. The CDR3 DNA sequence: TGTGCCAGCAGCCCCGTACACTCCTACGAGCAGTACTTC. Its protein product is CASSPVHSYEQYF.

In this sample, this clonotype turned up many times. V and J are TRBV9 and TRBJ1-1; the D gene is possibly TRBD1 (5 bases). Germline V gene sequence: CDR1 SGDLS, CDR2 YYNGEE. The germline V and J ends were trimmed by 2 bases and 0 bases, with 11 bases remaining between them. This CDR3 region has 15 residues. CDR3 DNA: TGTGCCAGCAGCGTTAAAGGACATCTGAACACTGAAGCTTTCTTT. Translating gives CASSVKGHLNTEAFF.

As to this clonotype: At one boundary the junction diverges from the germline segment, which might be a read error. Here the CDR3 DNA reads TGTGACAGCAGCGCAGGGGCCGGCTATGGCTACCCCTTC. Translated, it gives CDSSAGAGYGYPF. The chain couples TRBV9 to TRBJ1-2; D might be TRBD1 (6 bases). CDR3 length equals 13 residues. Germline values: CDR1 SGDLS, CDR2 YYNGEE.

This clonotype was seen only a few times. V and J are TRBV9 and TRBJ2-3; no reliable D call. Trimming removed 0 bases from V and 2 bases from J, with 10 bases in between. The germline V gene encodes CDR1 SGDLS and CDR2 YYNGEE. The CDR3 consists of 15 residues. DNA for the CDR3: TGTGCCAGCAGCGTAGATTGGGGATCCACAGATACGCAGTATTTT. This sequence encodes CASSVDWGSTDTQYF.

This clonotype is labeled medium-sized. The rearrangement joins TRBV9 to TRBJ2-1; 8 bases line up with TRBD2. The ends lost 3 bases at V and 4 bases at J; junction bases unmatched: 12. CDR3 length equals 17 residues. CDR1 is SGDLS and CDR2 is YYNGEE in the germline V gene. CDR3 sequence reads: CASSANPRGVSYNEQFF. The CDR3 DNA follows: TGTGCCAGCAGCGCGAATCCGCGGGGGGTCTCATACAATGAGCAGTTCTTC.

Many counts were recorded for this clonotype. CDR3 sequence reads: CASSASGSGTDTQYF. DNA of the CDR3: TGTGCCAGCAGCGCGAGCGGGAGCGGGACAGATACGCAGTATTTT. The chain combines TRBV9 with TRBJ2-3; 8 positions agree with TRBD2. The CDR3 is made up of 15 amino acids. Germline V gene data show CDR1 as SGDLS and CDR2 as YYNGEE. Germline trimming cut 3 bases from V and 3 bases from J; bases unmatched to any gene: 6.